This TCR beta chain was identified during a study of shared clonotypes between healthy human individuals (dated by TCRdb to the early 2020s). At the level of the whole study: The cohort included three men and a couple of women between 18 and 49 years of age. Blood TCR repertoires of a handful of healthy adults were deeply sequenced to estimate repertoire size and the extent of clonotype sharing between individuals. To increase sequencing depth and limit assay-specific biases, TCR repertoire library preparation and sequencing were carried out by different laboratories using diverse techniques. For each donor, three plates each were used for CD4 naive and CD4 memory, two plates were used for CD8 naive, and one plate was used for CD8 memory. Leukapheresis yielded between about 0.94 and 8.9 billion PBMCs per donor. Overall results and qualifications from the work: About 5% of naive CD4, 3% to 4% of naive CD8, approximately 2% of memory CD4, and 0.4% of memory CD8 clonotypes were shared across several donors. Sampling was restricted to blood, and TCR repertoires in tissues likely differ from the TCR repertoires found in blood. Larger estimated clonotype richness was generally found for naive subsets than for memory subsets. Based on pairwise subsampling, the degree of clonotype sharing among donors was expected to be affected by sequencing depth. Clonotypes shared by all four sorted-subset donors showed higher generation probabilities than non-shared clonotypes. Incomplete sequencing was indicated by rarefaction of sorted-subset datasets, despite the large sequencing depth. Because the study included only a small number of donors, the genetic and exposure-history diversity represented was limited.

The donors were healthy, HIV-negative adults who had no recently reported acute infections or vaccinations. Every donor was a Caucasian adult residing in Nashville, Tennessee, USA. CD4+ T cells were enriched by magnetic negative selection; naive cells were then positively selected on CD45RA, and the negative fraction formed the memory subset. Blood was obtained by leukapheresis, after which PBMCs were separated by Ficoll-Histopaque density gradient centrifugation and cryopreserved in liquid nitrogen vapor phase. Purity and quantity of every magnetically sorted T cell population were checked by analytical flow cytometry. Each sorted fraction had its genomic DNA isolated and then quantified by UV absorbance on a Nanodrop 2000c. TCR CDR3 regions were amplified from genomic DNA by multiplex PCR using the deep immunoSEQ assay. Extracted genomic DNA from each cell subset was distributed evenly across all wells of several immunoSEQ 96-well plates, and each plate was treated as a replicate. For sorted subsets, each replicate PCR was loaded with roughly 200 ng genomic DNA, equivalent to 30,000 or so T cell genomes. Purified libraries were quantified with a Qubit 3.0 fluorometer, sized on a Bioanalyzer 2100, and re-quantified with the KAPA Library Quantification kit. A separate single-read 150-cycle Illumina NextSeq 550 flow cell was used to sequence each immunoSEQ 96-well plate. From the authors' description of their analysis: Because the immunoSEQ output included only junctional sequences and no quality scores, the filtering could not be the same as the filtering used for full-length reads. To assign V/J genes and CDR3, sequences were annotated using PyIR, a Python wrapper for IgBLAST v1.9, with IMGT germline references. Reads were removed for weak V/J assignments (E-value above 1e-6), missing CDR3, stop codons, out-of-frame junctions, or ambiguous translated residues. V3J clonotypes were defined as sequences sharing an identical inferred V gene, J gene, and CDR3 amino acid sequence. To compute the percentage overlap between repertoires, the number of shared unique clonotypes was divided by the size of the smaller repertoire. Three approaches were used to assess repertoire richness: RTK rarefaction, the Chao1 estimator, and Recon v2.1 estimates of unobserved clonotypes. For all TCRbeta clonotypes obtained by the gDNA method from four donors, generation probabilities were computed with OLGA. The source is immuneACCESS, and TCRdb retained only in-frame sequences with V and J called. Part of the clones is not carried over; for the studies checked, unresolved V genes explain less than half of this, and the remainder is unexplained. V, J and clone size are taken as reported in that table, and D and trimming were inferred from the DNA itself. For this sample there are approximately 530,000 clones; approximately 95% appear just once. Under 0.06% of the sample is taken by the ten largest.

In regard to this clone: Its target antigen remains unknown. Base qualities are not provided; no much larger clone lies one nucleotide away.

V ends up 5 bases short and J 7 bases short, with an unmatched junction base count of 12. From the cysteine up to the phenylalanine, the CDR3 has a length of 16 residues. The retained sequence is limited to the CDR3, 48 bases, with the frame set at the first base. The germline V gene gives CDR1 as SGHTS and CDR2 as YDEGEE. The sequenced sample was naive CD4+ T cells sorted from blood. Sample cell subset or site, as interpreted from the label and publication: CD45RA+ positively selected. The sequence derives from a woman aged 25-40 years in good health. This receptor chain uses TRBV5-8 and TRBJ2-2; 9 bases in between match TRBD1. The CDR3 has the sequence CASSPRDRVIGGELFF. The bases read TGTGCCAGCAGTCCCCGGGACAGGGTGATCGGCGGGGAGCTGTTTTTT.